One sample yielded the 13 T cell receptor beta chains listed below, sequenced in a study of control samples from healthy donors and cancer patients. TCRdb's copy holds only in-frame clones and misses some; the assay was immunoSEQ multiplex PCR. The sample holds about 190,000 clones. The sample comprised blood. The receptors stem from a young woman in good health.

This sequence joins TRBV19 and TRBJ1-6; tentative D call: TRBD1 (5 bases). The V end was cut by 3 bases, the J end by 9 bases, with 12 bases between. Looked up from germline, CDR1 is LNHDA and CDR2 is SQIVND (reference sequence). The CDR3 runs to 14 residues. The CDR3 here is CASSIQGDGSPLHF. Written as DNA, the CDR3 is TGTGCCAGTAGTATCCAAGGGGACGGTTCACCCCTCCACTTT.

This rearrangement joins TRBV3-1 (or the pseudogene TRBV3-2) to TRBJ1-5; D gene unclear. V was clipped by 1 base and J by 0 bases, with 16 bases between them. CDR1 and CDR2 from the germline V gene are LGHDT and YNNKEL (reference sequence). The CDR3 consists of 18 residues. The CDR3, as DNA: TGTGCCAGCAGCCAAGGGGCTAGTTGGCCATATAGCAATCAGCCCCAGCATTTT. This sequence encodes CASSQGASWPYSNQPQHF.

This chain joins TRBV7-3 and TRBJ2-3; 8 nucleotides line up with TRBD2. The CDR3 is 15 amino acids. V shed 2 bases, J shed 6 bases, and the junction held 7 bases outside the gene matches. Germline-derived CDR1 and CDR2 are SGHTA and FQGTGA. CDR3 protein: CASSLHGGAGDTQYF. CDR3 in DNA: TGTGCCAGCAGCTTACACGGGGGGGCCGGGGATACGCAGTATTTT.

This sequence joins TRBV27 and TRBJ2-3, with 8 positions matching TRBD1. Germline trimming cut 3 bases from V and 2 bases from J; bases unmatched to any gene: 7. CDR1 and CDR2 (germline): MNHEY, SMNVEV (reference sequence). This CDR3 is built from 16 residues. CDR3 region: CASSFRGRMVTDTQYF. The DNA for the CDR3 is TGTGCCAGCAGTTTCAGGGGGCGGATGGTCACAGATACGCAGTATTTT.

The CDR3 is CASSPGGVARETQYF. DNA for the CDR3: TGTGCCAGCAGCCCTGGGGGGGTAGCCAGAGAGACCCAGTACTTC. The rearrangement links TRBV5-8 to TRBJ2-5; 7 nucleotides align to TRBD2. This CDR3 spans 15 amino acids. V shed 4 bases and J 4 bases; nucleotides not matched to a gene: 10. Germline values: CDR1 SGHTS, CDR2 YDEGEE.

The chain links TRBV7-2 to TRBJ1-4, with D possibly being TRBD1 (6 bases). The germline V and J ends were trimmed by 5 bases and 5 bases, with 15 bases remaining between them. CDR3 length equals 15 residues. Germline V gives CDR1 SGHTA, CDR2 FQGNSA. The CDR3 DNA sequence: TGTGCCAGCAGCCGGCCACAGGGAACAAATGAAAAACTGTTTTTT. Protein product: CASSRPQGTNEKLFF.

The rearrangement joins TRBV10-3 to TRBJ2-2; TRBD1 aligns across 7 bases. CDR3 length: 14 residues. Trimming took 11 bases from V and 0 from J; bases not matched to a gene: 6. Germline V gene data show CDR1 as ENHRY and CDR2 as SYGVKD. CDR3 DNA: TGTGCCGCCCGACAGGGACCGAACACCGGGGAGCTGTTTTTT. Translated, it gives CAARQGPNTGELFF.

A remark on this clone: This sample also contains other DNA sequences that code for the same CDR3. The CDR3 reads CASSPARRDGYTF. CDR3 in DNA: TGTGCCAGCAGTCCAGCGAGGAGAGATGGCTACACCTTC. The V call is TRBV6-5, the J call TRBJ1-2, with D uncertain. V lost 5 bases, J lost 6 bases, and 13 bases lay in between. The CDR3 extends over 13 amino acids. Germline V lookup: CDR1 MNHEY, CDR2 SVGAGI.

This rearrangement joins TRBV4-1 to TRBJ1-6; TRBD1 might be the D (5 bases). V gave up 0 bases and J gave up 4 bases, with 10 bases separating them. This CDR3 spans 16 amino acids. CDR1 and CDR2 from the germline V gene are MGHRA and YSYEKL. In DNA, the CDR3 is TGCGCCAGCAGCCAAGATCCTCCAGGGTATAATTCACCCCTCCACTTT. Translation gives CASSQDPPGYNSPLHF.

The chain employs TRBV9 and TRBJ2-1, with 14 bases lining up with TRBD2. J was trimmed by 0 bases and V by 4 bases; bases with no gene match: 6. Germline CDR1 reads SGDLS; CDR2 reads YYNGEE. The CDR3 has 18 amino acids. The DNA for the CDR3 is TGTGCCAGCAGCCTGGGGACTAGCGGGGGTGCCTCCTACAATGAGCAGTTCTTC. It is translated as CASSLGTSGGASYNEQFF.

V is TRBV5-1 and J is TRBJ2-1; the D is unclear. The CDR3 is made up of 15 amino acids. Germline-derived CDR1 and CDR2 are SGHRS and YFSETQ. V was trimmed by 2 bases and J by 5 bases, leaving 14 bases between them. Here the CDR3 reads CASSFGRGPNNEQFF. The CDR3 coding sequence is TGCGCCAGCAGCTTCGGTCGAGGCCCGAACAATGAGCAGTTCTTC.

The chain is built from TRBV6-5 and TRBJ2-7; 10 bases are a match to TRBD1. Germline CDR1 reads MNHEY; CDR2 reads SVGAGI. This CDR3 has 16 amino acids. V trimming: 0 bases; J trimming: 5 bases; junction bases outside the gene matches: 7. The chain's CDR3 is CASSYSAGQGRNEQYF. CDR3 nucleotides: TGTGCCAGCAGTTACTCGGCGGGACAGGGGAGAAACGAGCAGTACTTC.

The rearrangement links TRBV11-3 to TRBJ2-7; perhaps TRBD2 as D (5 bases). The CDR3 is made up of 13 amino acids. Germline V gives CDR1 SGHNT, CDR2 YENEEA. The V and J ends lost 4 bases and 5 bases respectively, with 12 bases between them. The CDR3 DNA is TGTGCCAGCAGCTCAGGACTGGTTCACGAGCAGTACTTC. Protein product: CASSSGLVHEQYF.